The TCR beta chain under discussion was sequenced for a study of identical twins. Study-wide results and caveats: Twins' excess sharing was less marked for out-of-frame beta sequences. Cord blood beta clonotypes present at high abundance carried fewer insertions; no such pattern appeared in memory repertoires.

There are 15 residues in the CDR3. Germline assignment: CDR1 SGHTA and CDR2 FQGNSA. Trimming removed 3 bases from V and 8 bases from J; junction bases left unmatched: 3. Each CDR3 protein gets one entry after TCRdb re-called the 5' RACE reads with MiXCR. There are roughly 540,000 distinct CDR3 sequences in the sample; around 20% occur only once, and about 0.99% lies in the top ten. This clonotype was counted many times. The antigen is not known. The same sample was also studied in work on T cells expressing NK-cell markers.

Sequenced material: CD4+ T cells sorted from blood. The sequence was collected from a woman under 30 in good health. This chain uses TRBV7-2 with TRBJ2-1; 14 nucleotides align to TRBD2. DNA of the CDR3: TGTGCCAGCAGCTTGTCGGGACTAGCGGGAGATGAGCAGTTCTTC. It codes for CASSLSGLAGDEQFF.